This TCR beta chain was retrieved from a study of OX40 agonist ivuxolimab in advanced cancers. As for the study in general: The dose-escalation group included hepatocellular carcinoma, melanoma, renal cell carcinoma and head and neck cancer. It was permissible to have had prior anti-PD-1, anti-PD-L1 or anti-CTLA-4 therapy, and approximately 40% had some.

The CDR3 spans 12 residues. V lost 8 bases and J 6 bases, leaving 14 bases between the germline ends. Per germline, CDR1 WNHNN and CDR2 SYGVQD (reference sequence). Findings of the study overall: Dose levels from 0.1 to 3.0 mg/kg saw CD4+ and CD8+ blood T cells expand clonally by week 6.

Details on this clone: As yet, its antigen is unknown.

This table comes from immunoSEQ multiplex PCR, and its TCRdb copy is limited to in-frame clones, with some not included. The sample has 35,000 to 40,000 clones; 82% are singletons. Patients who had autoimmune disease history or got systemic immunosuppression were left out. The chain employs TRBV10-1 and TRBJ2-7; D ambiguous. The material was CD4+ or CD8+ T cells sorted from blood, obtained in a trial of the OX40 agonist ivuxolimab. The origin of this receptor is an adult with an advanced solid tumor such as melanoma, head and neck, liver or kidney cancer. The CDR3 protein is CASGAPAGEQYF. The DNA of the CDR3 is TGCGCCAGCGGAGCTCCGGCTGGCGAGCAGTACTTC.